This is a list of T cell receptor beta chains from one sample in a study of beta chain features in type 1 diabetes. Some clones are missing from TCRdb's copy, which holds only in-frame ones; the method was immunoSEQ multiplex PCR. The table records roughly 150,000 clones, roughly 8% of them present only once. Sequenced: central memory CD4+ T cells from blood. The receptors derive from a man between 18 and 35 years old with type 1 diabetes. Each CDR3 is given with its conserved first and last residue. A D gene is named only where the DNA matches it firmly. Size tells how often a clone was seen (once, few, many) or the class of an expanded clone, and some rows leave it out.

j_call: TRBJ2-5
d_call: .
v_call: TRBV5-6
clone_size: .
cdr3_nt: TGTGCCAGCAGCTACGGGGGAGGTTGGGAGACCCAGTACTTC
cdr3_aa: CASSYGGGWETQYF

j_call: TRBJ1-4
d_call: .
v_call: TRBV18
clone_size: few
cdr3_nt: TGTGCCAGCTCACCCGGTAGGGGATTGGATAAACTGTTTTTT
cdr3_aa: CASSPGRGLDKLFF

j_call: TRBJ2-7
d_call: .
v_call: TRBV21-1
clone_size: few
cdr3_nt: TGTGCCAGCAGCAAAGTCACGGGGAGATCCTACGAGCAGTACTTC
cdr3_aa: CASSKVTGRSYEQYF

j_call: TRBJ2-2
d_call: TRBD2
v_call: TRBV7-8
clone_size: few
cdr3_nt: TGTGCCAGCAGCTCAAATCCTCGGGAGGGTTCGCCCGGGGAGCTGTTTTTT
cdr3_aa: CASSSNPREGSPGELFF

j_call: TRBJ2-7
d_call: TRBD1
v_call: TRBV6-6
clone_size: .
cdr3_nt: TGTGCCAGCAGCAAGAGGACAGGGAGCTACGAGCAGTACTTC
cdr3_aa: CASSKRTGSYEQYF

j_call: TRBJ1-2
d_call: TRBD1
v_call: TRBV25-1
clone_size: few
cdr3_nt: TGTGCCAGCAGTGAACAGGGGGCTAAGAGTGGCTACACCTTC
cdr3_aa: CASSEQGAKSGYTF

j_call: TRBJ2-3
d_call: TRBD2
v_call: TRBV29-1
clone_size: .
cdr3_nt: TGCAGCGTTGAAGAATTAGCCAGCGGGAGAGATACGCAGTATTTT
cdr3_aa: CSVEELASGRDTQYF

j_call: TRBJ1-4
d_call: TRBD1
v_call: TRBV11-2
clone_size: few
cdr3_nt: TGTGCCAGCAGCCTGGGACAGGGATCCGAAAAACTGTTTTTT
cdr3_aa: CASSLGQGSEKLFF

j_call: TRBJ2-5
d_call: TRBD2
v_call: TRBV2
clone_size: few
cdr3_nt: TGTGCCAGCAGGGCTCAACTAGCGGGAGGAGAGACCCAGTACTTC
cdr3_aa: CASRAQLAGGETQYF

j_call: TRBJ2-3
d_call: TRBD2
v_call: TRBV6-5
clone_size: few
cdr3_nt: TGTGCCAGCAGTGGACTAGCGGGAGGCACAGATACGCAGTATTTT
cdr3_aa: CASSGLAGGTDTQYF

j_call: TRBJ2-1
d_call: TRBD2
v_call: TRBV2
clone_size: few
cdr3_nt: TGTGCCAGCAGTGTTTCCCCCCGGGCTAGCGGGAGGAATGAGCAGTTCTTC
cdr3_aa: CASSVSPRASGRNEQFF

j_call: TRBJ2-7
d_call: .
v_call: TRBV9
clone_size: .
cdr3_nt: TGTGCCAGCAGCGTAGCAGGGTCCTACGAGCAGTACTTC
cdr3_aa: CASSVAGSYEQYF

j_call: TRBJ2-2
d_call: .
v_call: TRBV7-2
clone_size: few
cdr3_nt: TGTGCCAGCAGCTTCTATAGGGAGCTGTTTTTT
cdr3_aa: CASSFYRELFF

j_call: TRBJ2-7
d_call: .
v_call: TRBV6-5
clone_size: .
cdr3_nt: TGTGCCAGCAGTTTCGCACCCTTGGGGCCCTACGAGCAGTACTTC
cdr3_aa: CASSFAPLGPYEQYF

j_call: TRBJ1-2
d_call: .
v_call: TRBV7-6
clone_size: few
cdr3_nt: TGTGCCAGCAGCTTAGGACCGGGGGACTATGGCTACACCTTC
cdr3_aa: CASSLGPGDYGYTF

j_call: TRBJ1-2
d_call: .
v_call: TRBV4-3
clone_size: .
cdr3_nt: TGCGCCAGCAGCCAAGGTGAATTAGACTACTATGGCTACACCTTC
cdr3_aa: CASSQGELDYYGYTF

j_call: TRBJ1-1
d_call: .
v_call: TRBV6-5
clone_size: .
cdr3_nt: TGTGCCAGCAGTCCCGACAGGAACAATGAAGCTTTCTTT
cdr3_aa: CASSPDRNNEAFF

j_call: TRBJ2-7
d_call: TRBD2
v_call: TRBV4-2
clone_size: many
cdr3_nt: TGTGCCAGCAGCCAGGTATCAGCGGGGAGCGGAGAGCAGTACTTC
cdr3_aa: CASSQVSAGSGEQYF

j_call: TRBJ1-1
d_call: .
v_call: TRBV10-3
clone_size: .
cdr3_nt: TGTGCCATCAGTGCAGTGAACACTGAAGCTTTCTTT
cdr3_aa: CAISAVNTEAFF

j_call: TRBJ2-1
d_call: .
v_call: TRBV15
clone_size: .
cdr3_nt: TGTGCCACCAGCAGAGCAGGGGGCGGGGGTACGAATGAGCAGTTCTTC
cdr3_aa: CATSRAGGGGTNEQFF

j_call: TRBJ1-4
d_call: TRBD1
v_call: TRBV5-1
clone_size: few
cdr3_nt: TGCGCCAGCAGCTCCCGGACAGGGGGCGGGGAAAAACTGTTTTTT
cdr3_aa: CASSSRTGGGEKLFF

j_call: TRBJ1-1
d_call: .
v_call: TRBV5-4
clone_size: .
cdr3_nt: TGTGCCAGCAGCTCGGCGGAGACCTGGAACACTGAAGCTTTCTTT
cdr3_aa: CASSSAETWNTEAFF

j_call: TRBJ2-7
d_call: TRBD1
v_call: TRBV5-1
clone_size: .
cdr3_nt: TGCGCCAGCAGGGAGACAGGGGGAAGGCAGTACTTC
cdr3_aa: CASRETGGRQYF

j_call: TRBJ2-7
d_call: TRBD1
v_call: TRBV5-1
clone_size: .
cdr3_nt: TGCGCCAGCAGCTCGACAGGGGGTAGCTACGAGCAGTACTTC
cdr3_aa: CASSSTGGSYEQYF

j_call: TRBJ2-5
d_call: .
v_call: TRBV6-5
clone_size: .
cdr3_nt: TGTGCCAGCAGCCAGAACGCCCCGGGGACCCAGTACTTC
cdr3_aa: CASSQNAPGTQYF

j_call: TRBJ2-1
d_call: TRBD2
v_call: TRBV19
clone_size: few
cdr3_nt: TGTGCCAGTAGTATAGCTTGGGGACTAGCGGGGAGAAACAATGAGCAGTTCTTC
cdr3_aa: CASSIAWGLAGRNNEQFF

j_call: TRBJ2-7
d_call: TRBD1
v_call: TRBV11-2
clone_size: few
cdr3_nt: TGTGCCAGCAGCTTAGTAGGTTCGCCAGGGGGCATTTACGAGCAGTACTTC
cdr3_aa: CASSLVGSPGGIYEQYF

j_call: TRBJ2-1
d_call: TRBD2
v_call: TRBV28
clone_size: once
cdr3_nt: TGTGCCAGCAGTTGGGGGGGAAACTCCTACAATGAGCAGTTCTTC
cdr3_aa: CASSWGGNSYNEQFF

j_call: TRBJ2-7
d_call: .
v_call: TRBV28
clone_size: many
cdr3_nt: TGTGCCAGCAACCCTGAGGGGGATTGGAACGAGCAGTACTTC
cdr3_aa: CASNPEGDWNEQYF

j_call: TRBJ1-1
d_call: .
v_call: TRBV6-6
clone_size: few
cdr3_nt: TGTGCCAGCCGGGGGGACACTGAAGCTTTCTTT
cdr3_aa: CASRGDTEAFF

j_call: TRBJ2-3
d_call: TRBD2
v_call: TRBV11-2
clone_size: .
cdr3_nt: TGTGCCAGCAGCTTATCGGGCGGGGGGGGCACAGATACGCAGTATTTT
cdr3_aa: CASSLSGGGGTDTQYF

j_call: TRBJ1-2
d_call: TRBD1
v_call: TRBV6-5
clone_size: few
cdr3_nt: TGTGCCAGCAGTTCGGACAGGAGATATGGCTACACCTTC
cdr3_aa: CASSSDRRYGYTF

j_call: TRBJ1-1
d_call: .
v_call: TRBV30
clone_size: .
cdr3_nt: TGTGCCTGGAGTGTTGCAGGGACTGAAGCTTTCTTT
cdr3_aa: CAWSVAGTEAFF

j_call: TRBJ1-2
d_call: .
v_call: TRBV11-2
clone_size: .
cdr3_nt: TGTGCCAGCAGAAGGCCGGACAGCTATGGCTACACCTTC
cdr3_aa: CASRRPDSYGYTF

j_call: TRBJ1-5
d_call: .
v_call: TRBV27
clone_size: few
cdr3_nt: TGTGCCAGCAGTTTACAGCGGGGCTCCAATCAGCCCCAGCATTTT
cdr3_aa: CASSLQRGSNQPQHF

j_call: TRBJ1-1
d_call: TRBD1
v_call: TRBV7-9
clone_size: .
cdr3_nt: TGTGCCAGCAGCTTAGAGGGGGCAAACACTGAAGCTTTCTTT
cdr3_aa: CASSLEGANTEAFF

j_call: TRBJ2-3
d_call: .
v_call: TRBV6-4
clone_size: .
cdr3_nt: TGTGCCAGCAGCGCCTTCGGACAGAAAGCAGATACGCAGTATTTT
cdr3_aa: CASSAFGQKADTQYF

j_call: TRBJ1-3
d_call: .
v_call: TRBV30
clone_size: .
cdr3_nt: TGTGCCGCCTTGGGCCCGAGCTCTGGAAACACCATATATTTT
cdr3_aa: CAALGPSSGNTIYF

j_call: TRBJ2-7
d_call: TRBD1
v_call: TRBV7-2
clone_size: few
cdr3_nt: TGTGCCAGCAGCTATGGGACAGGGGGGAACTACGAGCAGTACTTC
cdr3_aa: CASSYGTGGNYEQYF

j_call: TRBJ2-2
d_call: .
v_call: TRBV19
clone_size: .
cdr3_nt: TGTGCCAGTAGTACAGGGCTACTAGCCAGAGTCACCGGGGAGCTGTTTTTT
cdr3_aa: CASSTGLLARVTGELFF

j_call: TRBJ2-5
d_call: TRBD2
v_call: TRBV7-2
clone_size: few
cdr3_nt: TGTGCCAGCAGCTTAGGACTAGCGGGGGGCCCCTCCGCGGAGACCCAGTACTTC
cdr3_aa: CASSLGLAGGPSAETQYF

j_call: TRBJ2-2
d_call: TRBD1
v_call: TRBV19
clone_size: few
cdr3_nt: TGTGCCAGTAGTTCCCAGACAGGGGGGAACACCGGGGAGCTGTTTTTT
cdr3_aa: CASSSQTGGNTGELFF

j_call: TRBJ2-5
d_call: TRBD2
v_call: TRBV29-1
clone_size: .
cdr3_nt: TGCAGCGTTGATCTTCTAGCGGGCGATGGAGAGACCCAGTACTTC
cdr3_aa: CSVDLLAGDGETQYF

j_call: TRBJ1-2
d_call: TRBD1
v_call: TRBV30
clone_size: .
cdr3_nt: TGTGCCTGGAGTGTCGGACAGGGCTATGGCTACACCTTC
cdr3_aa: CAWSVGQGYGYTF

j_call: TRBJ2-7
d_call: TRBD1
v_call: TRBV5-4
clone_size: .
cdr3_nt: TGTGCCAGCAGCCCGCGGACAGGGGGTACCTACGAGCAGTACTTC
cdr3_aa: CASSPRTGGTYEQYF

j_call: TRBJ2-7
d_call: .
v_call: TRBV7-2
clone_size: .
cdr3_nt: TGTGCCAGCAGTTTTACGCGGGGGCGAGAGCAGTACTTC
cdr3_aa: CASSFTRGREQYF

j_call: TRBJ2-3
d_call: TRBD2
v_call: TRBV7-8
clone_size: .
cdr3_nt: TGTGCCAGCAGCCCGGTTCATCGGGGGGGAGATACGCAGTATTTT
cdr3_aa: CASSPVHRGGDTQYF

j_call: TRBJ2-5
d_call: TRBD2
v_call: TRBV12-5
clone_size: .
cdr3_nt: TGTGCTAGTGGAGCTAGCGGGGAGGAGACCCAGTACTTC
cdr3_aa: CASGASGEETQYF

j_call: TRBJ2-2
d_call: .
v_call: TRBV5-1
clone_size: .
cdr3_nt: TGCGCCAGCAGCTTGGGTCAGGCCGGGGAGCTGTTTTTT
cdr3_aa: CASSLGQAGELFF

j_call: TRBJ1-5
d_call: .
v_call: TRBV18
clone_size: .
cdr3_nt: TGTGCCAGCTCACCACAACAGGACAATCAGCCCCAGCATTTT
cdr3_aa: CASSPQQDNQPQHF